This T cell receptor beta chain is from a study of cytotoxic CD8 clonotypes in ibrutinib-treated CLL. This clone was detected only a few times. Its antigen is not identified. The CDR3 totals 12 residues. The germline V and J ends were trimmed by 7 bases and 9 bases, with 15 bases remaining between them. The germline V gene encodes CDR1 MDHEN and CDR2 SYDVKM. The table came from immunoSEQ multiplex PCR; TCRdb's copy has only in-frame clones and leaves some out. The sample yields around 50,000 clones, over 55% seen once. Study-level findings and limits: Sustained-remission and progressing patients' sampling times differed.

The specimen comprised PBMCs, sampled after 24 months of ibrutinib treatment. The chain couples TRBV28 to TRBJ1-2; D not resolved. This TCR derives from a human donor with chronic lymphocytic leukemia. CDR3 in amino acids: CASMGGSKSYTF. As DNA, the CDR3 is TGTGCCAGCATGGGTGGTAGTAAGAGCTACACCTTC.